This T cell receptor (beta chain) originates from a study of shared clonotypes between healthy human individuals. V lost 7 bases, J lost 7 bases, and 15 bases lay in between. CDR1 and CDR2 (germline): LNHDA, SQIVND (reference sequence). This CDR3 region has 13 residues. Libraries were prepared by immunoSEQ multiplex PCR; TCRdb keeps only in-frame clonotypes and omits some of them. The table shows over 700,000 clones, with roughly 72% occurring only once. Material: memory CD4+ T cells sorted from blood. The subset here: CD45RA-negative fraction. The chain carries TRBV19 and TRBJ2-3, with D perhaps assigned TRBD1 or TRBD2 (5 bases each). This TCR was sampled from a woman aged 25-40 years in good health. The CDR3 sequence: CASTGDAVHTQYF. The DNA of the CDR3 is TGTGCCAGTACCGGGGACGCGGTACATACGCAGTATTTT.